A single sample is the source of the 8 T cell receptor beta chains below, sequenced in a study of blood T cell repertoires in COVID-19 (dated by TCRdb to between 2020 and 2021). Library prep was done by the immunoSEQ multiplex PCR assay. TCRdb took this table from immuneACCESS and kept in-frame rearrangements with V and J called. Such tables lack part of the clones; where checked against another copy, unresolved V genes explain under half of the gap, and the rest is unexplained. Present in this sample are about 490,000 clones, over 75% of which were seen just once. Approximately 3.4% of the sample is taken by the ten largest. Sequencing was performed on peripheral blood. The receptors here all came from a human donor in a cohort sampled during active COVID-19.

The chain employs TRBV5-1 and TRBJ1-1; 7 positions agree with TRBD1. Germline V lookup: CDR1 SGHRS, CDR2 YFSETQ. V shed 5 bases and J 1 base; nucleotides not matched to a gene: 8. This CDR3 region has 15 residues. This chain's CDR3 is CASRPQGTENTEAFF. The CDR3 DNA sequence: TGCGCCAGCAGACCTCAAGGGACAGAGAACACTGAAGCTTTCTTT.

This chain links TRBV21-1 with TRBJ1-1; the D call in the table, TRBD1, was not verified against the DNA. TRBV21-1 is deemed a pseudogene. The CDR3 runs 15 residues. The CDR3 reads CASSNRDRGMAEAFF. CDR3 DNA sequence: TGTGCCAGCAGCAACCGGGACAGGGGAATGGCTGAAGCTTTCTTT.

V usage is TRBV28 and J usage is TRBJ2-1, with TRBD2 as a possible D gene (7 bases). The CDR3 runs to 16 residues. Germline CDR1 MDHEN, CDR2 SYDVKM. V lost 7 bases to trimming and J lost 2 bases, with 18 bases between them. The CDR3 nucleotides are TGTGCCAGCAACCAAGGGGGGGACACAGCCTACAATGAGCAGTTCTTC. Translating gives CASNQGGDTAYNEQFF.

V usage is TRBV19 and J usage is TRBJ1-1; possible D gene TRBD1, 5 bases. CDR1 is LNHDA and CDR2 is SQIVND in the germline V gene (reference sequence). The CDR3 runs to 14 residues. With 7 bases removed from V and 0 bases from J, the gap between germline ends came to 12 bases. The CDR3 nucleotides are TGTGCCAGTACCACGGGGGGTCTGAACACTGAAGCTTTCTTT. This encodes CASTTGGLNTEAFF.

This clone occurred once. This sequence joins TRBV7-2 and TRBJ1-1, with a weak D call TRBD1 (6 bases). Trimming shortened V by 5 bases and J by 3 bases, and 16 bases separated the two germline ends. The CDR3 sequence is 15 residues long. Germline loops: CDR1 SGHTA, CDR2 FQGNSA. The CDR3 sequence is CASSHRGREDTEAFF. The CDR3 coding sequence is TGTGCCAGCAGCCATAGGGGGAGAGAAGACACTGAAGCTTTCTTT.

The V and J genes are TRBV9 and TRBJ1-5; D not resolved. This CDR3 contains 14 residues. The germline V gene encodes CDR1 SGDLS and CDR2 YYNGEE. The V end was cut by 1 base, the J end by 2 bases, with 7 bases between. Written as DNA, the CDR3 is TGTGCCAGCAGCGTACGGGGTGGCAATCAGCCCCAGCATTTT. This sequence encodes CASSVRGGNQPQHF. The full variable domain, its missing parts supplied by reference TRBV9 and TRBJ1-5, is DSGVTQTPKHLITATGQRVTLRCSPRSGDLSVYWYQQSLDQGLQFLIQYYNGEERAKGNILERFSAQQFPDLHSELNLSSLELGDSALYFCASSVRGGNQPQHFGDGTRLSIL.

This rearrangement joins TRBV30 to TRBJ1-1, with TRBD1 identical over 10 bases. Losses at the gene ends were 2 bases for V and 3 bases for J; bases not matched to a gene: 3. Germline V CDR1 and CDR2: GTSNPN, SVGIG (reference sequence). The CDR3 runs 14 residues. The CDR3 nucleotides read TGTGCCTGGAGTCACGGGACAGGGGACACTGAAGCTTTCTTT. Protein: CAWSHGTGDTEAFF.

DNA of the CDR3: TGCGCCAGCAGTCAATCCCGGACTAGCGGGAGGGCCTGCACCGGGGAGCTGTTTTTT. Amino acids: CASSQSRTSGRACTGELFF. The chain combines TRBV23-1 with TRBJ2-2; 15 bases match TRBD2. TRBV23-1 is annotated as an ORF whose role is uncertain. The CDR3 is made up of 19 amino acids. With 0 bases clipped from V and 4 bases from J, the junction kept 6 bases outside the gene matches.